The text below deals with one T cell receptor (beta chain). With 0 bases removed from V and 4 bases from J, the gap between germline ends came to 13 bases. The germline V gene has CDR1 SGHVS and CDR2 FQNEAQ. This CDR3 region has 16 residues. This specimen belongs to a study of cytomegalovirus exposure and HLA in healthy donors. The assay was immunoSEQ multiplex PCR, and TCRdb's table has in-frame clones only and misses some. This table has over 60,000 clones, just under 95% appearing once. Sequenced material: PBMCs. The origin of this receptor is a man younger than 35 in good health and CMV-seropositive. The rearrangement uses TRBV7-8 and TRBJ2-1, with D hard to call. The CDR3 loop reads CASSLAVAGAYNEQFF. In nucleotides, the CDR3 is TGTGCCAGCAGCTTAGCCGTAGCCGGAGCGTACAATGAGCAGTTCTTC.